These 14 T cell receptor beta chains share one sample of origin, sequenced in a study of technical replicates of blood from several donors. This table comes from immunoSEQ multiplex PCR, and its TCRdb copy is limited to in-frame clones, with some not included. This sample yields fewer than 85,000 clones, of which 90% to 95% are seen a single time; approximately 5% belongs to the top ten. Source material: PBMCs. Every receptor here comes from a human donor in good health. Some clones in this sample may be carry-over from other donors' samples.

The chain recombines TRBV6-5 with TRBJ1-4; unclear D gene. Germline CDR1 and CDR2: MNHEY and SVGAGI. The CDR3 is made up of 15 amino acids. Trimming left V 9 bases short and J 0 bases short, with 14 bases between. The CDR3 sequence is CASRRAIATNEKLFF. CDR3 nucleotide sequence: TGTGCCAGTAGAAGAGCTATTGCAACTAATGAAAAACTGTTTTTT.

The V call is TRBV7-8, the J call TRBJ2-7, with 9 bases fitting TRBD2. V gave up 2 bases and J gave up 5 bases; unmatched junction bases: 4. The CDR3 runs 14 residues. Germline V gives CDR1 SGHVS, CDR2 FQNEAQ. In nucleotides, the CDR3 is TGTGCCAGCAGCTTAAACGCGGGGGGGAACGAGCAGTACTTC. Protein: CASSLNAGGNEQYF.

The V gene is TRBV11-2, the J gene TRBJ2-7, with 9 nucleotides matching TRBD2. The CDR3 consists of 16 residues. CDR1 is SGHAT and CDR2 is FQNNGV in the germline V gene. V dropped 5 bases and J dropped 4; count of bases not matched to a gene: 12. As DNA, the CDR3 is TGTGCCAGCAGCCCCCCGCGCCTAGCGGGAAAATACGAGCAGTACTTC. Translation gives CASSPPRLAGKYEQYF.

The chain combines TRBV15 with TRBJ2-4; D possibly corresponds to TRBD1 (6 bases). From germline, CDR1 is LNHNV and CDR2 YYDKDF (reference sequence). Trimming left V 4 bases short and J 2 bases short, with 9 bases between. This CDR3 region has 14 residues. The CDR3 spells CATSKTGSKNIQYF. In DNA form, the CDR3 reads TGTGCCACCAGCAAAACAGGGTCCAAAAACATTCAGTACTTC.

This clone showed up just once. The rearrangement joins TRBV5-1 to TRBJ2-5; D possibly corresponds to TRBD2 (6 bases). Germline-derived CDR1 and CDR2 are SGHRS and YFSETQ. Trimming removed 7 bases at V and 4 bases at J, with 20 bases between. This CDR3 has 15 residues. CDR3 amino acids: CASARQGLYTETQYF. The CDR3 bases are TGCGCCAGCGCACGTCAGGGACTTTACACAGAGACCCAGTACTTC.

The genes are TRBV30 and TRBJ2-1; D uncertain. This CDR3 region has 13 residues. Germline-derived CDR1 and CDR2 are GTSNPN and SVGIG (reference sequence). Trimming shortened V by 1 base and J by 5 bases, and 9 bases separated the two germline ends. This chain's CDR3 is CAWSGNSDNEQFF. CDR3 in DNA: TGTGCCTGGAGTGGTAACTCTGACAATGAGCAGTTCTTC. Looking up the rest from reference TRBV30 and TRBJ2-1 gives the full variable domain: SQTIHQWPATLVQPVGSPLSLECTVEGTSNPNLYWYRQAAGRGLQLLFYSVGIGQISSEVPQNLSASRPQDRQFILSSKKLLLSDSGFYLCAWSGNSDNEQFFGPGTRLTVL.

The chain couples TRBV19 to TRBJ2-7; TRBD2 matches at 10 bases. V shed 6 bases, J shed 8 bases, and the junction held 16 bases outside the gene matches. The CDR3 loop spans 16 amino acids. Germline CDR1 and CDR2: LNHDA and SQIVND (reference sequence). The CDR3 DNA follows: TGTGCCAGTAGCCTTACGGCTAGCGGGAGTCTAAGGCAGCAGTACTTC. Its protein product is CASSLTASGSLRQQYF. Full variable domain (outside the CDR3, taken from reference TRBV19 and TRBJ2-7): DGGITQSPKYLFRKEGQNVTLSCEQNLNHDAMYWYRQDPGQGLRLIYYSQIVNDFQKGDIAEGYSVSREKKESFPLTVTSAQKNPTAFYLCASSLTASGSLRQQYFGPGTRLTVT.

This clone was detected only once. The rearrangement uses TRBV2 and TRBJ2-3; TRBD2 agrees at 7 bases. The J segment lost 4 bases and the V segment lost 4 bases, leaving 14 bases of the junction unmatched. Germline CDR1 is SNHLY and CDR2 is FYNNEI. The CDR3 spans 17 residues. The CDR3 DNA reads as TGTGCCAGCAGTGCCCAAGGGCGCGGGAGTAGGGCAGATACGCAGTATTTT. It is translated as CASSAQGRGSRADTQYF.

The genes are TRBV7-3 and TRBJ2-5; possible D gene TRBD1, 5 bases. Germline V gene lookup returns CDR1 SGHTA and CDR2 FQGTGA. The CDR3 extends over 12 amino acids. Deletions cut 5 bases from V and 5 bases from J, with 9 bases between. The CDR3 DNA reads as TGTGCCAGCAGCCGCCCAGGGGAGACCCAGTACTTC. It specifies CASSRPGETQYF.

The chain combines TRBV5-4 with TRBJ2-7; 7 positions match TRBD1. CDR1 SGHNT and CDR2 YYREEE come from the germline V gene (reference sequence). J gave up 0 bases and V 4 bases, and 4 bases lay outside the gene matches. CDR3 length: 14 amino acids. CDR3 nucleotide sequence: TGTGCCAGCAGCGCACAGGGGAACTCCTACGAGCAGTACTTC. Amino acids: CASSAQGNSYEQYF.

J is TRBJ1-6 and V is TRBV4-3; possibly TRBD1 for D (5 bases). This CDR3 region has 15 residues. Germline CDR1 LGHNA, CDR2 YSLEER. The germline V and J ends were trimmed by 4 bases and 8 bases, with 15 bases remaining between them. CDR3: CASSRAGGGDSPLHF. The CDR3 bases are TGCGCCAGCAGCCGCGCTGGTGGGGGGGATTCACCCCTCCACTTT.

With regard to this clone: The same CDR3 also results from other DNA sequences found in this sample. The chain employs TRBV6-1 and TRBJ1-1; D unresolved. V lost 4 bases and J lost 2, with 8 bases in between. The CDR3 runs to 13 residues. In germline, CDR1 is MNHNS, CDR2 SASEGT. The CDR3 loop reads CASSVEGNTEAFF. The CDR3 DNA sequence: TGTGCCAGCAGTGTCGAGGGTAACACTGAAGCTTTCTTT.

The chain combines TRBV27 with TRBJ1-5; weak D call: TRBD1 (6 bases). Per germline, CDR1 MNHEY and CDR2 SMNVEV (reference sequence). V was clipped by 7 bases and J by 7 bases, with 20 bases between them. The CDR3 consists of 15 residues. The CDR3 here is CASKKARDTQQPQHF. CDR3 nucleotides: TGTGCCAGCAAGAAGGCCCGGGACACACAACAGCCCCAGCATTTT.

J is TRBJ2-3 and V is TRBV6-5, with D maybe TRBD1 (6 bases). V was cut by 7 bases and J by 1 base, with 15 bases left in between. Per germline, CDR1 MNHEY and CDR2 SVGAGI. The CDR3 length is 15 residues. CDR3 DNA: TGTGCCAGCATTCCCCCGGGACAAGGCACAGATACGCAGTATTTT. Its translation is CASIPPGQGTDTQYF.